These 27 T cell receptor beta chains originate from one sample sequenced in a study of post-analysis software for immune sequencing data. cDNA libraries of TCR beta carried unique molecular identifiers. TCRdb itself ran the PCR reads through MiXCR, one entry per CDR3 protein. The sample consists of approximately 360,000 distinct CDR3 sequences, around a third of them appearing once. Their specific antigens are unknown. Whole-study results and caveats: Patients used five TRBV segments, including TRBV5-6, TRBV5-1 and TRBV20-1, more often than controls.

The specimen sequenced was blood. The receptors here all came from a girl aged 5-17 years with multiple sclerosis.

As regards this clonotype: A much more abundant neighbour one base away suggests this may be a read error. The CDR3 carries no conserved terminal phenylalanine or tryptophan, so it likely arises from a read error. The V gene is TRBV6-6, the J gene TRBJ2-1, with 12 bases lining up with TRBD2. Trimming took 2 bases from V and 3 from J; bases not matched to a gene: 2. The germline V gene has CDR1 MNHNY and CDR2 SVGAGI (reference sequence). There are 16 residues in the CDR3. The CDR3 sequence is CASSYGGLAGYNEQFV. The CDR3 nucleotides read TGTGCCAGCAGTTACGGGGGACTAGCGGGCTACAATGAGCAGTTCGTC.

This clonotype turned up a few times. This sequence joins TRBV5-1 and TRBJ1-6; the D gene is possibly TRBD1 (5 bases). Germline CDR1 and CDR2: SGHRS and YFSETQ. V was shortened by 0 bases and J by 8 bases, with 12 bases between the two germline ends. The CDR3 is 15 amino acids. The chain's CDR3 is CASSLGQGLHSPLHF. The CDR3 nucleotides read TGCGCCAGCAGCTTGGGTCAGGGCCTGCATTCACCCCTCCACTTT.

This clonotype showed up just a few times. The chain carries TRBV5-4 and TRBJ2-3; 8 positions match TRBD2. The germline CDR1 and CDR2 sequences are SGHNT and YYREEE (reference sequence). This CDR3 is built from 15 residues. Trimming took 2 bases from V and 3 from J; bases not matched to a gene: 5. The CDR3 here is CASSFAGGLTDTQYF. In nucleotides, the CDR3 is TGTGCCAGCAGCTTCGCGGGGGGCTTAACAGATACGCAGTATTTT.

V usage is TRBV20-1 and J usage is TRBJ2-1, with a tentative D call TRBD1 (6 bases). Germline CDR1 reads DFQATT; CDR2 reads SNEGSKA (reference sequence). The CDR3 has 15 residues. Trimming took off 5 bases at V and 0 bases at J, with 14 bases between the two ends. In nucleotides, the CDR3 is TGCAGTGCTCAGATAAGGGGGAGCTCCTACAATGAGCAGTTCTTC. The encoded protein is CSAQIRGSSYNEQFF.

The chain combines TRBV5-1 with TRBJ2-2; 11 bases line up with TRBD2. The CDR3 covers 16 residues. Germline CDR1 SGHRS, CDR2 YFSETQ. With V trimmed by 5 bases and J by 1 base, 4 bases remained unmatched. The CDR3 sequence: CASRRTSGGNTGELFF. CDR3 DNA sequence: TGCGCCAGCAGACGAACTAGCGGGGGGAACACCGGGGAGCTGTTTTTT.

The chain recombines TRBV7-9 with TRBJ2-7; 7 bases align to TRBD1. The CDR3 runs 13 residues. Germline loops: CDR1 SEHNR, CDR2 FQNEAQ (reference sequence). V was clipped by 5 bases and J by 5 bases; unmatched bases: 6. The CDR3 sequence: CASSQDRDDEQYF. CDR3 coding DNA: TGTGCCAGCAGCCAAGACAGGGACGACGAGCAGTACTTC.

The table lists this clonotype with a few counts. A junction end diverges from the germline sequence, so it may reflect a read error. The V call is TRBV7-3, the J call TRBJ2-5, with D tentatively TRBD2 (5 bases). The CDR3 runs to 14 residues. The germline V gene has CDR1 SGHTA and CDR2 FQGTGA. In DNA form, the CDR3 reads TGTGCCAGCAGCTTAGCAGGACTGGGAGAGACCCGGTACTTC. Translation: CASSLAGLGETRYF.

This clonotype was counted ten times or more. The chain employs TRBV7-3 and TRBJ2-1; D unclear. Trimming shortened V by 1 base and J by 2 bases, and 9 bases separated the two germline ends. The CDR3 loop spans 15 amino acids. Germline V gene data show CDR1 as SGHTA and CDR2 as FQGTGA. The CDR3 is CASSLNPAAYNEQFF. The CDR3 nucleotides read TGTGCCAGCAGCTTAAACCCGGCGGCCTACAATGAGCAGTTCTTC.

This clonotype has more than one count but fewer than ten. V gene TRBV29-1 combines with J gene TRBJ2-3, with D perhaps TRBD1 (5 bases). Trimming stripped 5 bases from V and 0 bases from J, with 12 bases between. CDR1 is SQVTM and CDR2 is ANQGSEA in the germline V gene. This CDR3 contains 14 residues. CDR3 nucleotides: TGCAGCGTTACAGGTTTCCCTAGCACAGATACGCAGTATTTT. Amino acid sequence: CSVTGFPSTDTQYF.

The V and J genes are TRBV20-1 and TRBJ2-1; D perhaps matches TRBD2 (7 bases). CDR3 length equals 15 residues. Germline V gene lookup returns CDR1 DFQATT and CDR2 SNEGSKA (reference sequence). V lost 5 bases and J lost 7, with 21 bases in between. This chain's CDR3 is CSAHFPLGGENEQFF. In nucleotides, the CDR3 is TGCAGTGCTCACTTCCCCCTAGGGGGGGAAAATGAGCAGTTCTTC.

V usage is TRBV12-3 or TRBV12-4 and J usage is TRBJ2-1, with 7 bases aligning to TRBD2. Trimming at V came to 6 bases and at J to 3 bases, leaving 2 bases not matched to a gene. The CDR3 spans 13 residues. The CDR3, as DNA: TGTGCCAGCAGGGGGGGGTACTACAATGAGCAGTTCTTC. It is translated as CASRGGYYNEQFF.

A few counts support this clonotype. The chain is built from TRBV29-1 and TRBJ1-5, with a weak D call TRBD1 (5 bases). The CDR3 has 16 residues. The germline gives CDR1 SQVTM, CDR2 ANQGSEA. Trimming took off 7 bases at V and 4 bases at J, with 23 bases between the two ends. The CDR3 loop reads CSAHGLDRGSNQPQHF. DNA for the CDR3: TGCAGCGCCCATGGCCTCGACCGGGGGTCAAATCAGCCCCAGCATTTT.

In its sample, this clonotype was seen a few times. J is TRBJ1-4 and V is TRBV12-3 or TRBV12-4; D uncertain. The V end was cut by 1 base, the J end by 5 bases, with 8 bases between. The CDR3 totals 14 residues. CDR3 sequence: CASSLVRVNEKLFF. Here the CDR3 DNA reads TGTGCCAGCAGTTTAGTACGGGTAAATGAAAAACTGTTTTTT.

A few counts support this clonotype. The CDR3 region has the DNA TGCAGTGCTAGATCGTACTCCTACAATGAGCAGTTCTTC. Translating it yields CSARSYSYNEQFF. The chain is built from TRBV20-1 and TRBJ2-1; no clear D gene. The CDR3 is 13 residues long. Trimming took 2 bases from V and 0 from J, leaving 5 bases between them. The V gene's germline CDR1 is DFQATT and CDR2 SNEGSKA (reference sequence).

This clonotype appeared a few times. The rearrangement uses TRBV5-1 and TRBJ2-2; D might be TRBD2 (5 bases). V was pared by 1 base and J by 0 bases, with 7 bases between. This CDR3 region has 15 residues. Germline values: CDR1 SGHRS, CDR2 YFSETQ. Here the CDR3 DNA reads TGCGCCAGCAGCTTGAACGGGGCGAACACCGGGGAGCTGTTTTTT. Amino acid sequence: CASSLNGANTGELFF.

This chain connects TRBV7-6 to TRBJ2-6, with unresolved D. Germline V gene lookup returns CDR1 SGHVS and CDR2 FNYEAQ. The CDR3 length is 14 residues. The V and J ends lost 5 bases and 14 bases respectively, with 19 bases between them. The CDR3 bases are TGTGCCAGCAGCCCCACAACATACACGGATCTCCTGACTTTC. Translated, it gives CASSPTTYTDLLTF.

The chain has TRBV12-3 or TRBV12-4 and TRBJ2-1; no firm D call. Trimming cost V 5 bases and J 2 bases, with 16 bases left between them. This CDR3 has 16 amino acids. The CDR3 region is CASSPWHPTAYNEQFF. Written as DNA, the CDR3 is TGTGCCAGCAGTCCTTGGCACCCGACCGCCTACAATGAGCAGTTCTTC.

This chain uses TRBV6-6 with TRBJ2-1; possibly TRBD2 for D (6 bases). Per germline, CDR1 MNHNY and CDR2 SVGAGI (reference sequence). CDR3 length: 12 amino acids. V lost 7 bases and J lost 7, with 11 bases in between. The CDR3 bases are TGTGCCAGCATGGAGGGCATTAATGAGCAGTTCTTC. It codes for CASMEGINEQFF.

The chain employs TRBV6-2 or TRBV6-3 and TRBJ2-6, with D unclear. The germline CDR1 and CDR2 sequences are MNHEY and SVGEGT. Between the trimmed V and J ends, which lost 1 base and 1 base, there was a span of 8 bases. The CDR3 covers 16 residues. The CDR3, as DNA: TGTGCCAGCAGTTACTTTACGAGGTCTGGGGCCAACGTCCTGACTTTC. This encodes CASSYFTRSGANVLTF.

This chain uses TRBV10-3 with TRBJ2-1; 7 nucleotides line up with TRBD2. The J segment lost 3 bases and the V segment lost 1 base, leaving 6 bases of the junction unmatched. Germline loops: CDR1 ENHRY, CDR2 SYGVKD. This CDR3 comprises 16 residues. DNA of the CDR3: TGTGCCATCAGTGAGTTGAGCGGGGCCTACTACAATGAGCAGTTCTTC. Its translation is CAISELSGAYYNEQFF.

The CDR3 DNA reads as TGCGCCAGCAGCTTGGCATTCGGAGCGGGGGGGAGCACAGATACGCAGTATTTT. Protein: CASSLAFGAGGSTDTQYF. The gene calls are TRBV5-1 and TRBJ2-3; 10 bases map to TRBD2. From germline, CDR1 is SGHRS and CDR2 YFSETQ. The CDR3 spans 18 residues. The ends lost 0 bases at V and 0 bases at J; junction bases unmatched: 7. Looking up the rest from reference TRBV5-1 and TRBJ2-3 gives the full variable domain: KAGVTQTPRYLIKTRGQQVTLSCSPISGHRSVSWYQQTPGQGLQFLFEYFSETQRNKGNFPGRFSGRQFSNSRSEMNVSTLELGDSALYLCASSLAFGAGGSTDTQYFGPGTRLTVL.

This clonotype was counted between two and nine times. The rearrangement uses TRBV2 and TRBJ2-3, with 7 bases that match TRBD1. This CDR3 spans 13 amino acids. J lost 2 bases, V lost 8 bases, and 4 bases had no gene match. Germline-derived CDR1 and CDR2 are SNHLY and FYNNEI. The CDR3 is CASGTAYTDTQYF. CDR3 bases: TGTGCCAGCGGGACAGCTTACACAGATACGCAGTATTTT.

This clonotype was seen a single time. The CDR3 coding sequence is TGTGCCAGCAGCTTACCCCCCGGGACAGGGACTTCCTACGAGCAGTACTTC. Its protein product is CASSLPPGTGTSYEQYF. The chain has TRBV7-3 and TRBJ2-7; 9 nucleotides match TRBD1. The CDR3 runs to 17 residues. Germline V lookup: CDR1 SGHTA, CDR2 FQGTGA. The V gene end was trimmed by 2 bases and the J gene end by 1 base; junction bases not matched to a gene: 9. Combining the CDR3 with reference TRBV7-3 and TRBJ2-7 gives the whole variable domain GAGVSQTPSNKVTEKGKYVELRCDPISGHTALYWYRQSLGQGPEFLIYFQGTGAADDSGLPNDRFFAVRPEGSVSTLKIQRTERGDSAVYLCASSLPPGTGTSYEQYFGPGTRLTVT.

The chain joins TRBV7-9 to TRBJ2-1; D unresolved. Trimming pared 4 bases from V and 2 bases from J, leaving 6 bases between. This CDR3 is built from 13 residues. Germline assignment: CDR1 SEHNR and CDR2 FQNEAQ (reference sequence). The CDR3 DNA is TGTGCCAGCAGCTCCCAGCCCTACAATGAGCAGTTCTTC. The encoded protein is CASSSQPYNEQFF. Based on the CDR3 plus reference TRBV7-9 and TRBJ2-1, the full variable domain is DTGVSQNPRHKITKRGQNVTFRCDPISEHNRLYWYRQTLGQGPEFLTYFQNEAQLEKSRLLSDRFSAERPKGSFSTLEIQRTEQGDSAMYLCASSSQPYNEQFFGPGTRLTVL.

This clonotype has just a few counts. The chain combines TRBV6-1 with TRBJ2-7; TRBD1 might be the D (5 bases). The CDR3 is 15 amino acids. With 3 bases removed from V and 2 bases from J, the gap between germline ends came to 14 bases. The germline V gene has CDR1 MNHNS and CDR2 SASEGT. DNA for the CDR3: TGTGCCAGCAGTGAGTTACTGGGGCTTCCCTACGAGCAGTACTTC. Residues: CASSELLGLPYEQYF.

The table lists this clonotype with a few counts. The chain combines TRBV12-3 or TRBV12-4 with TRBJ2-1, with D hard to call. V lost 5 bases, J lost 4 bases, and 9 bases lay in between. The CDR3 consists of 13 residues. This CDR3 reads CASSLDGYNEQFF. The DNA for the CDR3 is TGTGCCAGCAGTCTGGACGGTTACAATGAGCAGTTCTTC.

This sequence joins TRBV7-2 and TRBJ2-4; TRBD2 might be the D (7 bases). The J call may be mistaken, given a closer DNA end match to TRBJ2-5. From germline, CDR1 is SGHTA and CDR2 FQGNSA. The CDR3 spans 16 residues. CDR3 sequence: CASILGVGGAKETQYF. The CDR3 DNA reads TGTGCCAGCATCCTCGGAGTTGGGGGGGCCAAAGAGACCCAGTACTTC.